A selection of T cell receptor beta chains follows, all from one sample in a study of beta chain features in type 1 diabetes. Generated by immunoSEQ multiplex PCR, the TCRdb table keeps only in-frame clones and is missing some. The sample holds about 260,000 clones; 20% are singletons and the top ten take around 0.028%. The material sequenced was naive CD4+ T cells from blood. These receptors were obtained from a woman aged 40 to 55 with type 1 diabetes. Both conserved end residues are part of each CDR3.

CASSPYDTLNYGYTF TRBV9
CASSLAGEKAFF TRBV27
CASSDPRQYGYTF TRBV25-1
CASSFSYTQETQYF TRBV7-9
CASSATLGATEAFF TRBV25-1
CASSQDGFREETQYF TRBV5-4
CAWTSGTNNYNEQFF TRBV30
CASSLQGQGGKNIQYF TRBV19
CASSPGTGNSYEQYF TRBV5-4
CATPRGHYNEQFF TRBV23-1
CASSYSAPREYGYTF TRBV6-6
CASSPPGSPRTQYF TRBV7-8
CASSQGPGQMNQETQYF TRBV4-3
CASSLSGEGGEQYF TRBV25-1
CASSATRYTEAFF TRBV7-9
CAWSIAGTGRVEQFF TRBV30
CASSSRDEQFF TRBV9
CASAWQGTEAFF TRBV12-5
CAIGAGQETQYF TRBV10-3
CASSLDRTAVENEQYF TRBV7-3
CASRSRDRWTDTQYF TRBV28
CASSLSSGELFF TRBV5-1
CASLSPYNEQFF TRBV6-6
CASSSLQGLQETQYF TRBV11-2
CASSFTYMNTEAFF TRBV5-1
CASSASQGTVGNQPQHF TRBV2
CSFRTGSNYGYTF TRBV29-1
CASSFDRLAGGGSTDTQYF TRBV7-2
CASTSRQGMRNIQYF TRBV28
CASSLAGALAPAGQNEQFF TRBV27
CASSLQVLAKNIQYF TRBV7-2
CASSPNANSNTEAFF TRBV28
CASSLGTVQETQYF TRBV7-3
CASTPVTASRGYTF TRBV19
CASSLAGRGETQYF TRBV5-4
CASSEAPGTGAAYEQYF TRBV2
CSANDNYEQYF TRBV20-1
CASSLPQGAGEKLFF TRBV28
CASSETGPYNEQFF TRBV25-1
CASSSGQGAGGYTF TRBV28
CASSDYRGQETQYF TRBV14
CASSRPQGNYGYTF TRBV18
CASSEQNSNQPQHF TRBV9
CASSYTRGAGNQPQHF TRBV7-2
CASSFSPGLANNTGELFF TRBV7-9
CAWITSGSETQYF TRBV30
CASTLAGGRYEQYF TRBV28
CASSFGTGPGGSPLHF TRBV5-1
CASSVVEETEAFF TRBV9